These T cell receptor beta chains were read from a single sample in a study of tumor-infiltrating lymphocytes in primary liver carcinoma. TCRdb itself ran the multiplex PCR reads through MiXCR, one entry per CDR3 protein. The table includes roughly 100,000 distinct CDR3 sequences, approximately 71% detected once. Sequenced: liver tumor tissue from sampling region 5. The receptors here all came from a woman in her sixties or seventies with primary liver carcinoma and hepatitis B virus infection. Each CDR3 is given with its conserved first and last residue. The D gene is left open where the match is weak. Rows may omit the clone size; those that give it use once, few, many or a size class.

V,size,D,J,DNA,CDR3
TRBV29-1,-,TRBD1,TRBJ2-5,TGCAACATTGAGGCAGGGGGCGCGGAGGCCCAGTACTTC,CNIEAGGAEAQYF
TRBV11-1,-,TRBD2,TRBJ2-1,TGTCTCAGCACGGGCCCCCATATAGCGGGAAATGAGCAGTTCTTC,CLSTGPHIAGNEQFF
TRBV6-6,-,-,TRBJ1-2,TGTGCCAGCACCACGAGGCAGGGGTTAGGCTATGGCTACACCTTC,CASTTRQGLGYGYTF
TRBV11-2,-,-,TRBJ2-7,TGTGTCAGCAGCTTACGACTTTTTACCTACGAGCAGTACTTC,CVSSLRLFTYEQYF
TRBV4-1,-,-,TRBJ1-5,TGCGCCAGCAGCCTTCGGCAGGGAGTAACCCTTAATCAGCCCCAGCATTTT,CASSLRQGVTLNQPQHF
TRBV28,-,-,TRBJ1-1,TGTGCCAGCATGACCGGTAGCCTGGGCACTGAAGCTTTCTTT,CASMTGSLGTEAFF
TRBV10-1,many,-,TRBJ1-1,-,CASSSSSYEAFF
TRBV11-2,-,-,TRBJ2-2,TGTGCCGGCAGCTCAGATAGGACTGGGGAGCTGTCTTTT,CAGSSDRTGELSF
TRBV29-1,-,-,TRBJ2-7,TGCAGCGTTGCTTCAGGGTGGGGGCACGAGCAGTACTTC,CSVASGWGHEQYF
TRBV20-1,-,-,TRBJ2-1,TGCAGTGCTAGAGATCTTGCCTTTAGTTTCCACAATGAGCTGTTCTTC,CSARDLAFSFHNELFF
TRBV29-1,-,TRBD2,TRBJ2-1,TGCAGCATTGAAGCGACCCTCGGACTAGCGGGAGGGCCGGGGCCGACATACAATGAGCAGTTCTTC,CSIEATLGLAGGPGPTYNEQFF
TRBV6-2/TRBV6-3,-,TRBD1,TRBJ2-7,TGTGCCAGTAACCGCGGACAGGGGTACGAGCAGTACTTC,CASNRGQGYEQYF
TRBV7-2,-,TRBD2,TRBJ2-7,TGTGCCAGCAGCTTCTTCAGCGGGGGATCCTACGAGCAGTACTTC,CASSFFSGGSYEQYF
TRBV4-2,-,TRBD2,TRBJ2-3,TGTGCCAGCGGCCAAGAACTAGCGAGACCCACAGATACGCAGTATTTT,CASGQELARPTDTQYF
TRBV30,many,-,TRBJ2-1,TGTGCCTGGAGGCGGCGGAACAATGAGCAGTTCTTC,CAWRRRNNEQFF
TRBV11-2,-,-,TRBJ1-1,TGTGCCAGCAGCTTCACCAGGGGCGGGGAGGCTTTATTC,CASSFTRGGEALF
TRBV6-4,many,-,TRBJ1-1,TGTGCCAGCAGTGACTCGATGAACACTGAAGCTTTCTTT,CASSDSMNTEAFF
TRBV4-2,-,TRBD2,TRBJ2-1,TGTGCCAGAAGCCAGGGGACTAGCGGGAGTAGGGATGAGCAGTTCTTC,CARSQGTSGSRDEQFF
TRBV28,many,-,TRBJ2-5,TGTGCCAGCAGCCCGGGACATTCCCAGGGAGAGACCCAGTACTTC,CASSPGHSQGETQYF
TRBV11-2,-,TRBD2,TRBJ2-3,TGTGCCAGCAGCTTAGGGGGACTAACATGCAGGTCAGATACGCAGTATTTT,CASSLGGLTCRSDTQYF
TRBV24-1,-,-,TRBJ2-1,TGTGCCACCAGTGACAACCCTAAGACTCCCGCGGAGCAGTTCTTC,CATSDNPKTPAEQFF
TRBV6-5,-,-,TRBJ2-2,TGTGCCAGCAACGCCTGGCGGGGCCATCGGGGCACTGGGGAGCTGTTTTTT,CASNAWRGHRGTGELFF
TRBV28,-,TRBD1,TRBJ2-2,TGTGCCAGCAGTTTTCGAGGGACAGGGGGAACCGGGGAGCTGTATTTT,CASSFRGTGGTGELYF
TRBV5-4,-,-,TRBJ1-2,TGTGCCAGCAGCGCCGGGGGATCCTACTATAGCTACACCTTC,CASSAGGSYYSYTF